This T cell receptor beta chain came from a study of shared clonotypes between healthy human individuals. Study details: CD4 naive and memory got three plates each, CD8 naive two, CD8 memory one.

Measured with immunoSEQ multiplex PCR; TCRdb has only the in-frame clones, and not every one. Among roughly 2,000,000 clones listed, about 95% were seen once. The germline CDR1 and CDR2 sequences are SQVTM and ANQGSEA. Germline trimming cut 7 bases from V and 5 bases from J; bases unmatched to any gene: 8. The CDR3 contains 14 residues. Terminally differentiated effector memory CD45RA+ cells were left out of the naive CD8 fraction, which was CD45RO-negative and positively selected for CCR7. The sequence derives from a man aged 18 to 30 in good health. The chain joins TRBV29-1 to TRBJ1-4; 9 positions agree with TRBD1. Sequencing was carried out using naive CD8+ T cells sorted from blood. As DNA, the CDR3 is TGCAGCGCGGCCGGTGGGACAGGGAATGAAAAACTGTTTTTT. Protein product: CSAAGGTGNEKLFF.